This TCR beta chain was sequenced for a study of T-cell memory formation after mild COVID-19. Broader study findings: Clonal second-wave expansions that peaked on day 37 had unconfirmed SARS-CoV-2 specificity. CD4+ clones that contracted lay mainly in CM and EM; CD8+ ones lay in EMRA.

Concerning this clonotype itself: The target antigen is unknown.

TCRdb recomputed calls from the 5' RACE reads with MiXCR, one row per CDR3 protein. Here the sample spans under 300,000 distinct CDR3 sequences, 9.4% being singletons. J lost 3 bases, V lost 5 bases, and 1 base had no gene match. CDR3 length: 12 amino acids. Germline CDR1 DFQATT, CDR2 SNEGSKA (reference sequence). Sequencing input: PBMCs or a T cell subset sorted from them (not recorded which). V is TRBV20-1 and J is TRBJ2-3, with 8 bases lining up with TRBD1. The source of this sequence is a man in his late teens or twenties who had mild COVID-19 (a few samples of this study predate the infection). Cell type and time point are not known. In DNA, the CDR3 is TGCAGTGCTGGGGACAGGACAGATACGCAGTATTTT. Its translation is CSAGDRTDTQYF.